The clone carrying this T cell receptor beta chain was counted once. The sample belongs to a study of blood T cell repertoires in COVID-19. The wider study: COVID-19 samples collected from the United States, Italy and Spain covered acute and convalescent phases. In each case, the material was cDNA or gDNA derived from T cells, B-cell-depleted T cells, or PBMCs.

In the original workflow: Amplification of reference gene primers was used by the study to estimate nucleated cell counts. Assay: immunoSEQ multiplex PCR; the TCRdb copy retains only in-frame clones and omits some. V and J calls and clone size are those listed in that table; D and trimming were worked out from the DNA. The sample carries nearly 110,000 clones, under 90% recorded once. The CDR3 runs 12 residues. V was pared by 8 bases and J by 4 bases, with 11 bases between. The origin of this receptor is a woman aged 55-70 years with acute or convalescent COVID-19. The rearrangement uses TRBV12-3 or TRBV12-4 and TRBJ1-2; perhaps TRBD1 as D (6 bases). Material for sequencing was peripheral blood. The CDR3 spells CASSGGGYGYTF. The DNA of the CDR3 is TGTGCCAGCTCGGGGGGCGGCTATGGCTACACCTTC.